This T cell receptor (beta chain) was sequenced in a study of blood T cell repertoires in COVID-19. Per the original data handling: Nucleated cell number was recorded as an estimate derived from reference gene primer amplification. Sequencing used immunoSEQ multiplex PCR; TCRdb keeps in-frame clones, though not all of them. V, J and clone size derive from that table, while D and trimming were established from the DNA sequence. The sample includes about 140,000 clones, around 88% of them seen just once. Trimming left V 7 bases short and J 4 bases short, with 11 bases between. The CDR3 consists of 13 residues.

This sequence originates from a human donor in a cohort sampled during active COVID-19. Source material: peripheral blood. The chain links TRBV12-3 or TRBV12-4 to TRBJ2-1; maybe TRBD2 (6 bases). CDR3 residues: CASIGTLYNEQFF. CDR3 sequence (DNA): TGTGCCAGCATCGGGACTTTATACAATGAGCAGTTCTTC.